The T cell receptor beta chain under discussion was sequenced for a study of human T cells and chemical hapten exposure. Background on the study: Per-sample TCR yield variation was attributed mainly to small pooled library volume differences. Study results and limitations: The number of TCRs over 1 in 1000 frequency stayed unchanged after DPC.

As concerns this clonotype: Antigen: not known.

It was the library that attached unique molecular identifiers to individual cDNA molecules. TCRdb independently ran MiXCR on the RACE reads; one entry per CDR3 protein. There are more than 150,000 distinct CDR3 sequences in the sample; 24% occur only once, and 2% to 2.5% lies in the top ten. Noted time point: patch test 3, about 24 weeks after DPC sensitization. Regarding treatment: therapeutic diphenylcyclopropenone sensitization with weekly scalp DPC. Donation of samples came from alopecia patients who were 18 to 70 years old and suitable for DPC. This TCR derives from a woman aged 40 to 50 with alopecia areata. Some clones in this sample may be carry-over from other donors' samples. The source material was whole blood, sampled in connection with sensitization to the hapten diphenylcyclopropenone (DPC).

CDR3 amino acids: CASSYYDEQFF. DNA for the CDR3: TGTGCCAGCAGTTATTACGATGAGCAGTTCTTC. The chain has TRBV6-2 or TRBV6-3 and TRBJ2-1; D is ambiguous. V was clipped by 3 bases and J by 8 bases, with 5 bases between them. Germline-derived CDR1 and CDR2 are MNHEY and SVGEGT. The CDR3 is 11 residues long.